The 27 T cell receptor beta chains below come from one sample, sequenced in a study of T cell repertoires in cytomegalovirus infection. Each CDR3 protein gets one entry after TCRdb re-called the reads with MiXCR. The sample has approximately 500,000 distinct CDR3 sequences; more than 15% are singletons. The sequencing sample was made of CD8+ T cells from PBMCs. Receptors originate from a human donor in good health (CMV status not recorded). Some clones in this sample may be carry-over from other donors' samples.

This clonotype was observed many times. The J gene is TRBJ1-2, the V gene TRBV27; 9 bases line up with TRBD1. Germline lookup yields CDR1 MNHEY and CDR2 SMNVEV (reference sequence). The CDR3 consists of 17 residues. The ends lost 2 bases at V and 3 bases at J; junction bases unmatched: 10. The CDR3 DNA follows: TGTGCCAGCAGTTTAACGGGACAGGGAAGGTCCCACTATGGCTACACCTTC. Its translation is CASSLTGQGRSHYGYTF.

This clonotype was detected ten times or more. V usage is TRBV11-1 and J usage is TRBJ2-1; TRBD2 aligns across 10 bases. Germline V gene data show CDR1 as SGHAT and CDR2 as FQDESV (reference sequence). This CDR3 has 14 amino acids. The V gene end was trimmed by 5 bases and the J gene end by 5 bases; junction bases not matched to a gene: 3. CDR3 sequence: CASSRTSGDNEQFF. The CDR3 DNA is TGTGCCAGCAGCAGGACTAGCGGCGACAATGAGCAGTTCTTC.

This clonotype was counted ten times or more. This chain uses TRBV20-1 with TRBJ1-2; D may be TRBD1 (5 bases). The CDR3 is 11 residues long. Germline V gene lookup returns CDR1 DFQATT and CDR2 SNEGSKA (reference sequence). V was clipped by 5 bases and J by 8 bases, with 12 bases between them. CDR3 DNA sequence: TGCAGTGCTCCTGAGGAGGGGGGCTACACCTTC. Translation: CSAPEEGGYTF.

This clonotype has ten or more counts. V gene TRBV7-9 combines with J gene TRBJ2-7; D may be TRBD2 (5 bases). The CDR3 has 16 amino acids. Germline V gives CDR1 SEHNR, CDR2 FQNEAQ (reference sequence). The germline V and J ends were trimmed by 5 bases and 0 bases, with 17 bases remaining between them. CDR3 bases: TGTGCCAGCAGCCTCCATGGGGAGTTAGGCTCCTACGAGCAGTACTTC. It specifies CASSLHGELGSYEQYF.

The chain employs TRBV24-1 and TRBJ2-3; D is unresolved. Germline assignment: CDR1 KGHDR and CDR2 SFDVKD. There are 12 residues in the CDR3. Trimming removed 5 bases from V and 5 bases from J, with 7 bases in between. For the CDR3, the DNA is TGTGCCACCAGTGTTGCCAAAGATACGCAGTATTTT. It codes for CATSVAKDTQYF.

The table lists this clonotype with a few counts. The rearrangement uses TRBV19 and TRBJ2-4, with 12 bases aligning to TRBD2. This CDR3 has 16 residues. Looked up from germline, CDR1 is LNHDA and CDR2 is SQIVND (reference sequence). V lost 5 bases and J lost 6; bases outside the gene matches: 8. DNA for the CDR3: TGTGCCAGTAGTTGGGGACTAGCGGGCTCAGGAAACATTCAGTACTTC. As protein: CASSWGLAGSGNIQYF.

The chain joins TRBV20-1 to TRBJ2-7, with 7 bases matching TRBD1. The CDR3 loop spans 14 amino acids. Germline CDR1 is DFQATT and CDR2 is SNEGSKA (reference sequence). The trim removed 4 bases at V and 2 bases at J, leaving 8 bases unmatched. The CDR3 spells CSATYRGTTYEQYF. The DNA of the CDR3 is TGCAGTGCTACCTACAGGGGAACCACCTACGAGCAGTACTTC.

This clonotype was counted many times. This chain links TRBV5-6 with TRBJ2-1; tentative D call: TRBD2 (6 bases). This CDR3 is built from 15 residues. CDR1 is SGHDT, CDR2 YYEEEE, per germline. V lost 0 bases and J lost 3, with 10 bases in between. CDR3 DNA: TGTGCCAGCAGCTTGGAGGTGGGAGGCTACAATGAGCAGTTCTTC. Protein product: CASSLEVGGYNEQFF.

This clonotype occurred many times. The DNA for the CDR3 is TGTGCCAGCAGTGAATCTGGTGGCACTGAAGCTTTCTTT. Amino acids: CASSESGGTEAFF. The chain links TRBV6-1 to TRBJ1-1; D unresolved. Germline V gene data show CDR1 as MNHNS and CDR2 as SASEGT. This CDR3 has 13 amino acids. Trimming took 2 bases from V and 4 from J, leaving 8 bases between them.

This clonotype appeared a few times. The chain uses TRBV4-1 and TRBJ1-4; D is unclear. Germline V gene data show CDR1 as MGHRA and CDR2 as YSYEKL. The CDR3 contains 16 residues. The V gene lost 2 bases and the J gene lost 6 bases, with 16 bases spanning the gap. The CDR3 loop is CASSQTATSGDEKLFF. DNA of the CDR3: TGCGCCAGCAGCCAAACGGCGACATCAGGAGATGAAAAACTGTTTTTT.

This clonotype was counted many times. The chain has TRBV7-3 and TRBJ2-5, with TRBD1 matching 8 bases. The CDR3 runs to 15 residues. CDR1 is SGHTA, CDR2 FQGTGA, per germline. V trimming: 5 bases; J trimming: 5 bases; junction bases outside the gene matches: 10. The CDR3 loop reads CASSQGAGRSETQYF. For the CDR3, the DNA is TGTGCCAGCAGCCAGGGGGCGGGACGGAGTGAGACCCAGTACTTC. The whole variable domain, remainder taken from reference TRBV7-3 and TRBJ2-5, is GAGVSQTPSNKVTEKGKYVELRCDPISGHTALYWYRQSLGQGPEFLIYFQGTGAADDSGLPNDRFFAVRPEGSVSTLKIQRTERGDSAVYLCASSQGAGRSETQYFGPGTRLLVL.

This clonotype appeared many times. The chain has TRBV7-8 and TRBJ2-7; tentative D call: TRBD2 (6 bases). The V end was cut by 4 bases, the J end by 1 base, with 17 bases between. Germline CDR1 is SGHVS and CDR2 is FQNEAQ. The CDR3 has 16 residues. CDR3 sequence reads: CASSSSLIGSSYEQYF. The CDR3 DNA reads TGTGCCAGCAGCTCCTCTCTTATCGGGAGTTCCTACGAGCAGTACTTC. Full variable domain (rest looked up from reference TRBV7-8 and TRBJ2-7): GAGVSQSPRYKVAKRGQDVALRCDPISGHVSLFWYQQALGQGPEFLTYFQNEAQLDKSGLPSDRFFAERPEGSVSTLKIQRTQQEDSAVYLCASSSSLIGSSYEQYFGPGTRLTVT.

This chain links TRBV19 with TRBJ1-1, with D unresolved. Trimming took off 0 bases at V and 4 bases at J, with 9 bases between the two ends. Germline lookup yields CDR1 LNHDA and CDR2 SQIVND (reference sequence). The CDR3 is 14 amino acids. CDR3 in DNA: TGTGCCAGTAGTATAGATCGGGGAAGCACTGAAGCTTTCTTT. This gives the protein CASSIDRGSTEAFF. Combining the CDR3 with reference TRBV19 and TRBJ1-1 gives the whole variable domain DGGITQSPKYLFRKEGQNVTLSCEQNLNHDAMYWYRQDPGQGLRLIYYSQIVNDFQKGDIAEGYSVSREKKESFPLTVTSAQKNPTAFYLCASSIDRGSTEAFFGQGTRLTVV.

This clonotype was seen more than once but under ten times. The CDR3 DNA reads as TGTGCCAGCAGCGTGGGACAGGGGGCTTCCTATGGCTACACCTTC. This encodes CASSVGQGASYGYTF. The chain couples TRBV9 to TRBJ1-2, with 12 bases fitting TRBD1. The ends lost 2 bases at V and 4 bases at J; junction bases unmatched: 3. CDR1 SGDLS and CDR2 YYNGEE come from the germline V gene. This CDR3 comprises 15 residues.

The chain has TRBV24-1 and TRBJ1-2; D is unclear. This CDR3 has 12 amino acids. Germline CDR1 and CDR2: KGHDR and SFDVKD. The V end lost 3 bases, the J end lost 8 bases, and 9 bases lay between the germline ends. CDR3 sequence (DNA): TGTGCCACCAGTGATGGAGGCGGGGGCTACACCTTC. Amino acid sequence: CATSDGGGGYTF.

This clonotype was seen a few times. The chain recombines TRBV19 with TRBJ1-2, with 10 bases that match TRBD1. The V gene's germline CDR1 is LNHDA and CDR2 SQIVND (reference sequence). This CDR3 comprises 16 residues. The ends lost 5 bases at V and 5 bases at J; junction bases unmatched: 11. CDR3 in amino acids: CASSPSRDRGWYGYTF. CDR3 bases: TGTGCCAGTAGTCCCAGCCGGGACAGGGGATGGTATGGCTACACCTTC.

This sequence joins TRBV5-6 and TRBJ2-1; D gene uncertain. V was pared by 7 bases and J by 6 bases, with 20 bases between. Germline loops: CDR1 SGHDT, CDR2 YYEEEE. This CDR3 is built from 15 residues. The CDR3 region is CASGGVATPPNEQFF. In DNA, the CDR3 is TGTGCCAGCGGTGGGGTGGCGACACCACCCAATGAGCAGTTCTTC. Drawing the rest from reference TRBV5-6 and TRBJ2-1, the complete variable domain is DAGVTQSPTHLIKTRGQQVTLRCSPKSGHDTVSWYQQALGQGPQFIFQYYEEEERQRGNFPDRFSGHQFPNYSSELNVNALLLGDSALYLCASGGVATPPNEQFFGPGTRLTVL.

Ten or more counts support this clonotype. The CDR3 loop reads CASSYSGGDAFYGYTF. CDR3 in DNA: TGTGCCAGCAGTTACAGCGGGGGGGACGCCTTTTATGGCTACACCTTC. The rearrangement links TRBV6-5 to TRBJ1-2, with D possibly TRBD1 on 5 matching bases. Germline loops: CDR1 MNHEY, CDR2 SVGAGI. V was clipped by 2 bases and J by 5 bases, with 18 bases between them. The CDR3 consists of 16 residues.

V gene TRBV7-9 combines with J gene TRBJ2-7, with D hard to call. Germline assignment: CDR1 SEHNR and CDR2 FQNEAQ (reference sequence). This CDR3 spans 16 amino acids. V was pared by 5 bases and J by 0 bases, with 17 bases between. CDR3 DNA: TGTGCCAGCAGCACCGGACCGACGAGTCCCTCCTACGAGCAGTACTTC. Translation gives CASSTGPTSPSYEQYF.

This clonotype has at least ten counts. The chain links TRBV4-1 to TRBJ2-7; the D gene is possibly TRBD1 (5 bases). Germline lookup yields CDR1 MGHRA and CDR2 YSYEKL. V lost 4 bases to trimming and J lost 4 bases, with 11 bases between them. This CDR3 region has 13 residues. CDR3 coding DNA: TGCGCCAGCAGCCGACAGTTCTATTACGAGCAGTACTTC. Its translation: CASSRQFYYEQYF.

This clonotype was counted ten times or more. Here the CDR3 DNA reads TGTGCCAGCAGTTGGTCATCTCAAGGAAACACCATATATTTT. It yields the protein CASSWSSQGNTIYF. The chain has TRBV7-9 and TRBJ1-3; D unclear. The CDR3 is 14 amino acids. V dropped 6 bases and J dropped 4 bases, with 13 bases sitting between them. Germline V gene sequence: CDR1 SEHNR, CDR2 FQNEAQ (reference sequence).

The CDR3 region has the DNA TGTGCCAGCGGCGGGAAGAACGAGCAGTACTTC. Its protein product is CASGGKNEQYF. V gene TRBV9 combines with J gene TRBJ2-7, with a weak D call TRBD2 (6 bases). This CDR3 region has 11 residues. With 7 bases removed from V and 5 bases from J, the gap between germline ends came to 10 bases. Per the germline V gene, CDR1 is SGDLS and CDR2 is YYNGEE.

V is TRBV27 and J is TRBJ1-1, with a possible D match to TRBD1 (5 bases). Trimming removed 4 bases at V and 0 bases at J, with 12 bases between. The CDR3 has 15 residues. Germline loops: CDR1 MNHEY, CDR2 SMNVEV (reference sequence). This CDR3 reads CASSSPGLMNTEAFF. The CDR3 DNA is TGTGCCAGCAGTTCACCGGGGCTCATGAACACTGAAGCTTTCTTT.

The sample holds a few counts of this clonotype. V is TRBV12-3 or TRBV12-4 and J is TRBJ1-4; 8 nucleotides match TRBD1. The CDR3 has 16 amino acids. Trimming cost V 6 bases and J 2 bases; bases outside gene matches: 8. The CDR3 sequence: CASSSDREVTNEKLFF. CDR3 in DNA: TGTGCCAGCAGCTCGGACAGGGAAGTCACTAATGAAAAACTGTTTTTT.

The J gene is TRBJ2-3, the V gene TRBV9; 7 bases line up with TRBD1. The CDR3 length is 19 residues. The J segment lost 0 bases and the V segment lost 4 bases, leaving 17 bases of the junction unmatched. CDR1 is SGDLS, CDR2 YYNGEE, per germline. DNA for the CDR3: TGTGCCAGCAGCTCCACCCCACTTACAGGGGCCCTAAGCACAGATACGCAGTATTTT. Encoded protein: CASSSTPLTGALSTDTQYF.

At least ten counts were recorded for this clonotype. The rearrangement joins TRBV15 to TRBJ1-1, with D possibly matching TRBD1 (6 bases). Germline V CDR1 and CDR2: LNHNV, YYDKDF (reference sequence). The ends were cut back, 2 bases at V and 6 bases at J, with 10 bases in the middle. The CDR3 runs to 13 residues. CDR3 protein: CATSRQGYAEAFF. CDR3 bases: TGTGCCACCAGCAGACAGGGGTACGCTGAAGCTTTCTTT.

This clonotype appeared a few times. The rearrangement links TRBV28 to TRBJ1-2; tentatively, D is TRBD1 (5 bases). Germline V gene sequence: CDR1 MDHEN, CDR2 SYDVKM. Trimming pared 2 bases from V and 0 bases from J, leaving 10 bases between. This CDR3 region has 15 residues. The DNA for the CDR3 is TGTGCCAGCAGTTTAGGGGGAGGGTCTAACTATGGCTACACCTTC. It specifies CASSLGGGSNYGYTF.